The 28 T cell receptor beta chains below were found in one sample sequenced in a study of blood T cell repertoires in COVID-19. The repertoire was sequenced with immunoSEQ multiplex PCR; TCRdb's copy has only in-frame clones and lacks some. Of 61,000 or so clones detected, 80% to 90% appear once; the ten largest clones hold roughly 18%. Material: peripheral blood. Receptors originate from a woman older than 75 with active COVID-19.

This sequence joins TRBV13 and TRBJ2-7; 7 bases match TRBD1. The CDR3 is 13 residues long. J lost 5 bases, V lost 1 base, and 2 bases had no gene match. Germline V lookup: CDR1 PRHDT, CDR2 FYEKMQ (reference sequence). The CDR3 DNA reads TGTGCCAGCAGCTTAGAGGGGGCCCACGAGCAGTACTTC. Its translation: CASSLEGAHEQYF.

The V call is TRBV5-5, the J call TRBJ1-3; D gene unclear. Germline loops: CDR1 SGHKS, CDR2 YYEKEE (reference sequence). The CDR3 has 14 residues. V dropped 4 bases and J dropped 4 bases, with 12 bases sitting between them. The CDR3 here is CASSILTTGNTIYF. CDR3 in DNA: TGTGCCAGCAGCATCCTGACAACGGGAAACACCATATATTTT.

This chain uses TRBV4-3 with TRBJ1-4; 8 bases are shared with TRBD1. The CDR3 has 15 amino acids. Germline V gives CDR1 LGHNA, CDR2 YSLEER. V dropped 0 bases and J dropped 6; count of bases not matched to a gene: 3. The CDR3 is CASSQETGGDEKLFF. The CDR3 DNA is TGCGCCAGCAGCCAAGAAACAGGGGGAGATGAAAAACTGTTTTTT.

The chain links TRBV5-5 to TRBJ2-1; D is possibly TRBD2 (7 bases). V lost 1 base and J 9 bases, leaving 17 bases between the germline ends. The CDR3 is 15 residues long. Germline V gene data show CDR1 as SGHKS and CDR2 as YYEKEE (reference sequence). As DNA, the CDR3 is TGTGCCAGCAGCTTGAGTGGGGGGGCGCGAAGTGAGCAGTTCTTC. Translated: CASSLSGGARSEQFF.

This chain connects TRBV28 to TRBJ1-2; D ambiguous. The V end was cut by 3 bases, the J end by 3 bases, with 8 bases between. Germline V gene sequence: CDR1 MDHEN, CDR2 SYDVKM. The CDR3 consists of 13 residues. CDR3 residues: CASSLRADYGYTF. The CDR3, as DNA: TGTGCCAGCAGTTTGAGGGCTGACTATGGCTACACCTTC.

The CDR3 coding sequence is TGCGCCAGCAGCGGCGCCGGGACTTGGACAGATACGCAGTATTTT. This sequence encodes CASSGAGTWTDTQYF. This chain joins TRBV5-1 and TRBJ2-3, with D maybe TRBD2 (6 bases). There are 15 residues in the CDR3. CDR1 and CDR2 from the germline V gene are SGHRS and YFSETQ. The germline V and J ends were trimmed by 4 bases and 3 bases, with 15 bases remaining between them.

The CDR3, as DNA: TGTGCCAGCAGCTTAGATGGGCCTGGGGCCAACGTCCTGACTTTC. It is translated as CASSLDGPGANVLTF. V and J are TRBV7-2 and TRBJ2-6, with D unclear. The CDR3 contains 15 residues. V lost 1 base and J 2 bases, leaving 6 bases between the germline ends. Germline V lookup: CDR1 SGHTA, CDR2 FQGNSA. The whole variable domain, remainder taken from reference TRBV7-2 and TRBJ2-6, is GAGVSQSPSNKVTEKGKDVELRCDPISGHTALYWYRQSLGQGLEFLIYFQGNSAPDKSGLPSDRFSAERTGGSVSTLTIQRTQQEDSAVYLCASSLDGPGANVLTFGAGSRLTVL.

This rearrangement joins TRBV7-9 to TRBJ2-7; D is perhaps TRBD1 (6 bases). In germline, CDR1 is SEHNR, CDR2 FQNEAQ (reference sequence). The V end was cut by 11 bases, the J end by 5 bases, with 13 bases between. The CDR3 covers 11 residues. The CDR3 reads CAAGAAHEQYF. CDR3 sequence (DNA): TGTGCCGCAGGGGCGGCCCACGAGCAGTACTTC.

The chain links TRBV19 to TRBJ1-2, with 7 bases matching TRBD1. V lost 5 bases, J lost 4 bases, and 7 bases stayed unmatched. Germline V gene lookup returns CDR1 LNHDA and CDR2 SQIVND (reference sequence). This CDR3 is 14 amino acids long. This CDR3 reads CASSVPYRGYGYTF. The CDR3 DNA reads as TGTGCCAGTAGTGTCCCTTACAGGGGCTATGGCTACACCTTC.

The chain has TRBV5-1 and TRBJ2-1; the match to TRBD2 covers 8 bases. This CDR3 is built from 16 residues. With 0 bases clipped from V and 0 bases from J, the junction kept 2 bases outside the gene matches. CDR1 is SGHRS and CDR2 is YFSETQ in the germline V gene. This chain's CDR3 is CASSLAGTSSYNEQFF. The CDR3 DNA follows: TGCGCCAGCAGCTTGGCAGGGACTAGCTCCTACAATGAGCAGTTCTTC.

This clone occurred once. This chain connects TRBV5-1 to TRBJ2-1; 9 bases line up with TRBD2. The CDR3 contains 16 residues. J gave up 7 bases and V 0 bases, and 8 bases lay outside the gene matches. CDR1 and CDR2 from the germline V gene are SGHRS and YFSETQ. The CDR3 DNA reads TGCGCCAGCAGCTTGGACCTGGCGGGGGGGCGGAATGAGCAGTTCTTC. Residues: CASSLDLAGGRNEQFF.

The rearrangement uses TRBV7-3 and TRBJ2-7; 8 nucleotides agree with TRBD2. V lost 1 base, J lost 6 bases, and 2 bases stayed unmatched. The CDR3 has 13 residues. Germline V gene data show CDR1 as SGHTA and CDR2 as FQGTGA. In DNA form, the CDR3 reads TGTGCCAGCAGCTTAAATCGGGGGGGCGAGCAGTACTTC. Its translation: CASSLNRGGEQYF.

The J gene is TRBJ1-6, the V gene TRBV19, with 8 nucleotides matching TRBD1. From germline, CDR1 is LNHDA and CDR2 SQIVND (reference sequence). V was pared by 5 bases and J by 9 bases, with 9 bases of the junction left unmatched. The CDR3 has 15 residues. CDR3 loop: CASSAPGGRVSPLHF. CDR3 nucleotides: TGTGCCAGTAGTGCTCCAGGGGGCAGGGTTTCACCCCTCCACTTT.

This clone came up a few times. The V gene is TRBV2, the J gene TRBJ2-1, with a weak D call TRBD2 (5 bases). Germline V gene sequence: CDR1 SNHLY, CDR2 FYNNEI. V dropped 4 bases and J dropped 2 bases, with 6 bases sitting between them. CDR3 length: 13 residues. CDR3 sequence reads: CASSGETYNEQFF. The CDR3 bases are TGTGCCAGCAGTGGGGAGACCTACAATGAGCAGTTCTTC.

The rearrangement links TRBV29-1 to TRBJ1-1; D uncertain. The CDR3 spans 15 residues. V lost 1 base to trimming and J lost 4 bases, with 16 bases between them. Germline V gives CDR1 SQVTM, CDR2 ANQGSEA. The CDR3 DNA reads as TGCAGCGTTGAAGTATTTGGTAAGCGGAGCACTGAAGCTTTCTTT. Its protein product is CSVEVFGKRSTEAFF.

This chain joins TRBV18 and TRBJ1-2, with a possible D match to TRBD1 (5 bases). Looked up from germline, CDR1 is KGHSH and CDR2 is LQKENI. CDR3 length equals 11 residues. Trimming cost V 6 bases and J 5 bases, with 7 bases left between them. The CDR3 reads CASSGGYGYTF. CDR3 DNA sequence: TGTGCCAGCTCCGGGGGGTATGGCTACACCTTC.

This clone was counted a single time. Here the CDR3 reads CASSARLSGGSENEQFF. The CDR3 region has the DNA TGCGCCAGCAGCGCACGACTAAGCGGGGGGTCGGAGAATGAGCAGTTCTTC. This chain links TRBV5-1 with TRBJ2-1; 9 nucleotides match TRBD2. The J segment lost 7 bases and the V segment lost 4 bases, leaving 15 bases of the junction unmatched. Germline V gene sequence: CDR1 SGHRS, CDR2 YFSETQ. This CDR3 has 17 amino acids. Full variable domain (remainder filled in from reference TRBV5-1 and TRBJ2-1): KAGVTQTPRYLIKTRGQQVTLSCSPISGHRSVSWYQQTPGQGLQFLFEYFSETQRNKGNFPGRFSGRQFSNSRSEMNVSTLELGDSALYLCASSARLSGGSENEQFFGPGTRLTVL.

V usage is TRBV2 and J usage is TRBJ2-7; 7 bases align to TRBD1. J lost 1 base, V lost 3 bases, and 0 bases had no gene match. The CDR3 covers 13 residues. Germline CDR1 SNHLY, CDR2 FYNNEI. The DNA of the CDR3 is TGTGCCAGCAGTGACAGGGGGTCCTACGAGCAGTACTTC. Translated: CASSDRGSYEQYF.

CDR3 amino acids: CASSSSYEQYF. DNA of the CDR3: TGCGCCAGCAGCTCTTCCTACGAGCAGTACTTC. The rearrangement joins TRBV10-2 to TRBJ2-7; the D is unclear. The CDR3 has 11 residues. The V and J ends lost 6 bases and 1 base respectively, with 4 bases between them. Germline V gives CDR1 WSHSY, CDR2 SAAADI.

As concerns this clone: This specimen includes other DNA sequences encoding the same CDR3. The chain carries TRBV7-2 and TRBJ1-5; TRBD1 matches at 9 bases. V dropped 9 bases and J dropped 7; count of bases not matched to a gene: 13. The CDR3 has 15 residues. The germline CDR1 and CDR2 sequences are SGHTA and FQGNSA. CDR3 amino acids: CASSPGTGYGQPQHF. The CDR3 region has the DNA TGTGCCAGTAGCCCCGGGACAGGGTACGGCCAGCCCCAGCATTTT.

The J gene is TRBJ2-2, the V gene TRBV6-5, with 11 bases matching TRBD2. The germline CDR1 and CDR2 sequences are MNHEY and SVGAGI. The CDR3 length is 14 residues. V lost 6 bases to trimming and J lost 5 bases; unmatched junction nucleotides: 2. CDR3 protein: CASSLAGGTGELFF. CDR3 bases: TGTGCCAGCAGCCTAGCGGGGGGTACCGGGGAGCTGTTTTTT.

The chain has TRBV6-5 and TRBJ2-1, with a possible D match to TRBD2 (5 bases). This CDR3 is built from 13 residues. In germline, CDR1 is MNHEY, CDR2 SVGAGI. V lost 7 bases, J lost 10 bases, and 17 bases lay in between. The CDR3 sequence: CASTFLRGNEQFF. Here the CDR3 DNA reads TGTGCCAGCACCTTCCTCAGAGGGAACGAGCAGTTCTTC.

The gene calls are TRBV5-6 and TRBJ2-3, with 9 nucleotides matching TRBD1. Germline assignment: CDR1 SGHDT and CDR2 YYEEEE. The CDR3 sequence is 17 residues long. The V and J ends lost 0 bases and 3 bases, in that order; junction bases with no gene match: 8. The CDR3 loop reads CASSLAGTGTRTDTQYF. CDR3 nucleotide sequence: TGTGCCAGCAGCTTGGCCGGGACAGGGACGAGGACAGATACGCAGTATTTT.

The gene calls are TRBV7-3 and TRBJ2-5; D uncertain. Germline loops: CDR1 SGHTA, CDR2 FQGTGA. V dropped 5 bases and J dropped 5 bases, with 12 bases sitting between them. The CDR3 has 13 amino acids. CDR3 coding DNA: TGTGCCAGCAGCCCTAGACTTTGGGAGACCCAGTACTTC. It codes for CASSPRLWETQYF.

The sample holds one count of this clone. The J gene is TRBJ2-1, the V gene TRBV6-2 or TRBV6-3; weak D call: TRBD2 (7 bases). CDR3 length: 14 residues. The V and J ends lost 5 bases and 8 bases respectively, with 16 bases between them. From germline, CDR1 is MNHEY and CDR2 SVGEGT. The CDR3 bases are TGTGCCAGCAGTGAGGGGGGGGAATTCGATGAGCAGTTCTTC. Amino acid sequence: CASSEGGEFDEQFF.

The chain has TRBV19 and TRBJ2-2, with 8 nucleotides matching TRBD1. Trimming cost V 1 base and J 4 bases; bases outside gene matches: 14. Germline V gene lookup returns CDR1 LNHDA and CDR2 SQIVND (reference sequence). The CDR3 has 19 amino acids. As DNA, the CDR3 is TGTGCCAGTAGTATAGGAGGGTGGAGACAGGGGCCTTCCACCGGGGAGCTGTTTTTT. Translated: CASSIGGWRQGPSTGELFF.

V gene TRBV5-1 combines with J gene TRBJ2-5; 12 positions agree with TRBD2. Trimming took 4 bases from V and 4 from J; bases not matched to a gene: 11. Germline V lookup: CDR1 SGHRS, CDR2 YFSETQ. The CDR3 spans 17 residues. The CDR3 loop is CASSRGSLAGGRETQYF. In nucleotides, the CDR3 is TGCGCCAGCAGCCGAGGGTCCCTAGCGGGGGGGCGAGAGACCCAGTACTTC.

This chain connects TRBV5-1 to TRBJ2-7, with D possibly being TRBD1 (6 bases). The V gene lost 4 bases and the J gene lost 2 bases, with 22 bases spanning the gap. This CDR3 has 17 amino acids. Germline assignment: CDR1 SGHRS and CDR2 YFSETQ. The CDR3 loop is CASSRDTPANGPYEQYF. CDR3 coding DNA: TGCGCCAGCAGCCGGGACACCCCCGCAAATGGGCCCTACGAGCAGTACTTC.